The 14 T cell receptor beta chains in this list originate from one sample, sequenced in a study of shared clonotypes between healthy human individuals. TCRdb's copy holds only in-frame clones and misses some; the assay was immunoSEQ multiplex PCR. The sample includes 230,000 or so clones, 65% to 70% of them seen just once. The sequenced material came from memory CD4+ T cells sorted from blood. Noted subset: CD45RA-negative fraction. The receptors were sampled from a man aged 30 to 39 in good health.

The J gene is TRBJ2-2, the V gene TRBV11-2, with a tentative D call TRBD1 (6 bases). CDR3 length equals 15 residues. The germline gives CDR1 SGHAT, CDR2 FQNNGV. Between the trimmed V and J ends, which lost 5 bases and 1 base, there was a span of 11 bases. CDR3 sequence (DNA): TGTGCCAGCAGCCATTGGACAGAGAACACCGGGGAGCTGTTTTTT. This sequence encodes CASSHWTENTGELFF.

This chain connects TRBV5-1 to TRBJ1-3; weak D call: TRBD1 (5 bases). Between the trimmed V and J ends, which lost 2 bases and 0 bases, there was a span of 6 bases. The germline V gene has CDR1 SGHRS and CDR2 YFSETQ. The CDR3 extends over 14 amino acids. The CDR3 region has the DNA TGCGCCAGCAGCTTAGACAGCTCTGGAAACACCATATATTTT. Translated: CASSLDSSGNTIYF.

The chain links TRBV4-2 to TRBJ2-1, with D possibly matching TRBD2 (6 bases). Germline CDR1 and CDR2: LGHNA and YNFKEQ. The CDR3 is 15 amino acids. Between the trimmed V and J ends, which lost 1 base and 6 bases, there was a span of 13 bases. This CDR3 reads CASSQATGVLNEQFF. The CDR3 coding sequence is TGTGCCAGCAGCCAAGCGACGGGAGTCCTCAATGAGCAGTTCTTC.

The chain joins TRBV10-1 to TRBJ2-1; the D is unclear. Deletions cut 10 bases from V and 7 bases from J, with 20 bases between. The CDR3 sequence is 14 residues long. CDR1 is WNHNN and CDR2 is SYGVQD in the germline V gene (reference sequence). The CDR3 loop is CATSSGGAGNEQFF. For the CDR3, the DNA is TGCGCCACCTCCTCGGGTGGCGCTGGTAATGAGCAGTTCTTC.

The J gene is TRBJ2-3, the V gene TRBV4-2; D tentatively reads TRBD1 or TRBD2 (6 bases each). CDR3 length: 17 residues. V lost 4 bases, J lost 0 bases, and 17 bases lay in between. Germline V gene sequence: CDR1 LGHNA, CDR2 YNFKEQ. CDR3 amino acids: CASSPHPWGASTDTQYF. The CDR3 region has the DNA TGTGCCAGCAGCCCGCACCCATGGGGGGCTAGCACAGATACGCAGTATTTT.

This chain links TRBV10-3 with TRBJ2-6; D perhaps matches TRBD2 (6 bases). Germline-derived CDR1 and CDR2 are ENHRY and SYGVKD. The CDR3 sequence is 16 residues long. V was cut by 4 bases and J by 0 bases, with 10 bases left in between. CDR3 in amino acids: CAISADGSSGANVLTF. The CDR3 region has the DNA TGTGCCATCAGTGCCGACGGGAGCTCTGGGGCCAACGTCCTGACTTTC.

The chain couples TRBV7-8 to TRBJ2-1; D perhaps matches TRBD2 (5 bases). Germline loops: CDR1 SGHVS, CDR2 FQNEAQ. There are 14 residues in the CDR3. Trimming stripped 5 bases from V and 5 bases from J, with 13 bases between. The CDR3 DNA is TGTGCCAGCAGCCCCCAGCGGATAGACAATGAGCAGTTCTTC. It translates to CASSPQRIDNEQFF.

J is TRBJ1-3 and V is TRBV9; no firm D call. Trimming pared 4 bases from V and 0 bases from J, leaving 11 bases between. Germline V gives CDR1 SGDLS, CDR2 YYNGEE. The CDR3 covers 15 residues. The CDR3 loop reads CASSSAVSSGNTIYF. DNA of the CDR3: TGTGCCAGCAGCTCTGCTGTGTCCTCTGGAAACACCATATATTTT.

At least ten counts were recorded for this clone. The rearrangement uses TRBV6-1 and TRBJ2-1, with TRBD1 matching 8 bases. CDR1 and CDR2 from the germline V gene are MNHNS and SASEGT. The CDR3 loop spans 15 amino acids. The V gene end was trimmed by 7 bases and the J gene end by 5 bases; junction bases not matched to a gene: 10. The CDR3 loop reads CASIVGTGQNNEQFF. Here the CDR3 DNA reads TGTGCCAGCATAGTAGGGACAGGACAAAACAATGAGCAGTTCTTC.

The chain has TRBV11-3 and TRBJ2-1, with TRBD2 matching 11 bases. The ends lost 4 bases at V and 6 bases at J; junction bases unmatched: 8. CDR3 length: 16 residues. Germline CDR1 reads SGHNT; CDR2 reads YENEEA. In nucleotides, the CDR3 is TGTGCCAGCAGCTCCCAAACTAGCGGGAGCCCCAATGAGCAGTTCTTC. This translates into CASSSQTSGSPNEQFF.

V is TRBV9 and J is TRBJ2-1, with D perhaps assigned TRBD1 or TRBD2 (5 bases each). The V end lost 0 bases, the J end lost 7 bases, and 14 bases lay between the germline ends. Germline V gene data show CDR1 as SGDLS and CDR2 as YYNGEE. This CDR3 spans 15 amino acids. The CDR3 reads CASSVAPGPPNEQFF. The DNA for the CDR3 is TGTGCCAGCAGCGTAGCTCCGGGACCCCCAAATGAGCAGTTCTTC.

With regard to this clone: Just one base apart from a much larger clone, this may be a read error. The rearrangement uses TRBV7-2 and TRBJ2-3, with D unresolved. This CDR3 contains 12 residues. Trimming took off 4 bases at V and 2 bases at J, with 4 bases between the two ends. In germline, CDR1 is SGHTA, CDR2 FQGNSA. CDR3 protein: CASSWDTDTQYF. The CDR3 coding sequence is TGTGCCAGCAGCTGGGACACAGATACGCAGTATTTT.

This clone occurred a few times. Distinct nucleotide sequences in the sample also encode this CDR3. The genes are TRBV11-3 and TRBJ1-1; D not resolved. The CDR3 spans 13 residues. V gave up 1 base and J gave up 5 bases, with 8 bases separating them. From germline, CDR1 is SGHNT and CDR2 YENEEA. In DNA, the CDR3 is TGTGCCAGCAGCTTAGTTGGGGAAACTGAAGCTTTCTTT. Protein sequence: CASSLVGETEAFF.

The chain employs TRBV7-7 and TRBJ2-2; 10 nucleotides align to TRBD2. This CDR3 contains 17 residues. The ends lost 4 bases at V and 6 bases at J; junction bases unmatched: 11. The germline V gene has CDR1 SSHAT and CDR2 FNYEAQ (reference sequence). CDR3 sequence: CASSSTGLAGDPGELFF. CDR3 coding DNA: TGTGCCAGCAGCTCAACTGGGCTAGCGGGAGATCCCGGGGAGCTGTTTTTT.